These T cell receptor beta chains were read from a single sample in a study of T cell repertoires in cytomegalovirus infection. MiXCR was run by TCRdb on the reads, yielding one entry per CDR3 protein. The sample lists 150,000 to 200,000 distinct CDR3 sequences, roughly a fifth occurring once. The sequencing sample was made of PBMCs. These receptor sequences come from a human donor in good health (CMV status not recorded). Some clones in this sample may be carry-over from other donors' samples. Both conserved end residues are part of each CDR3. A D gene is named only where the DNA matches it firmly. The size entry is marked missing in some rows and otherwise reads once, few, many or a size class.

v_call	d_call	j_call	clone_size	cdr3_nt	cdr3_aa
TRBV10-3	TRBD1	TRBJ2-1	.	TGTGCCATCAGACCGACAGGGAGCTCCTACAATGAGCAGTTCTTC	CAIRPTGSSYNEQFF
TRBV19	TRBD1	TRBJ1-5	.	TGTGCCAGTAGGAGGAGAACAGGGGGGAATAGCAATCAGCCCCAGCATTTT	CASRRRTGGNSNQPQHF
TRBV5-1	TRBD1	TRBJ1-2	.	TGCGCCAGCAGCGAGGAGGACAGGCGCGCCTATGGCTACACCTTC	CASSEEDRRAYGYTF
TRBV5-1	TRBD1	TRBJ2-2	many	TGCGCCAGCAGCTTGTTGGGACAGGGTCTGAACGGGGAGCTGTTTTTT	CASSLLGQGLNGELFF
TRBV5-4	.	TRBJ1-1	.	TGTGCCAGCAGCTTGCTGGCCGGGACCTACATGAACACTGAAGCTTTCTTT	CASSLLAGTYMNTEAFF
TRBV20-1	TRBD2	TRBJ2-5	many	TGCAGTGCTAGAGATTTTGGTGGTAGCGGGGGGTACCAAGAGACCCAGTACTTC	CSARDFGGSGGYQETQYF
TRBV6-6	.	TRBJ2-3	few	TGTGCCAGCAGAAAGGAAGGGATTACAGATACGCAGTATTTT	CASRKEGITDTQYF
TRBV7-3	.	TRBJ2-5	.	TGTGCCAGCAGCTTAAGTGGGGGAGTCGGGGAAGAGACCCAGTACTTC	CASSLSGGVGEETQYF
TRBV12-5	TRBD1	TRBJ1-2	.	TGTGCTAGTGGCCTGGACAGGGGCTATGGCTACACCTTC	CASGLDRGYGYTF
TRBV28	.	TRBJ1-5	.	TGTGCCAGCAGTTGGGGCCGTCAGCCCCAGCATTTT	CASSWGRQPQHF
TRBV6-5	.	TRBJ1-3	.	TGTGCCAGCAGTTATTTCACTGGCGGCACCATATATTTT	CASSYFTGGTIYF
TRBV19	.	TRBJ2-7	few	TGTGCCACCAAAAGGGACGGGAGCTCCTACGAGCAGTACTTC	CATKRDGSSYEQYF
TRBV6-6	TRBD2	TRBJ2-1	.	TGTGCCAGCAAATTAGCGGGAGGTTCCTACAATGAGCAGTTCTTC	CASKLAGGSYNEQFF
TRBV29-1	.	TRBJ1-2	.	TGCAGCGTTGGGGGGGTGGATGGCTACACCTTC	CSVGGVDGYTF
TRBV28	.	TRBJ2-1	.	TGTGCCAGCAGTGCGGGGAGGTCCTACAATGAGCAGTTCTTC	CASSAGRSYNEQFF
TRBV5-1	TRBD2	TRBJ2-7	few	TGCGCCAGCAGCTTGGGGGACTACGCCTACGAGCAGTACTTC	CASSLGDYAYEQYF
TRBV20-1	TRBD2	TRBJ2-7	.	TGCAGTGCTAGAGGGCTCAGGGCGGGGGACGAGCAGTACTTC	CSARGLRAGDEQYF
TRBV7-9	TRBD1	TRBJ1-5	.	TGTGCCAGCAGCTCCAGGGGGCATCAGCCCCAGCATTTT	CASSSRGHQPQHF
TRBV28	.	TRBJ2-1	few	TGTGCCAGCAGGATGGATATTGCGGGGATTGGGGAGCAGTTCTTC	CASRMDIAGIGEQFF
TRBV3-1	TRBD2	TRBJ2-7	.	TGTGCCAGCAGCCTTCCTAGCGGGAGATCCTACGAGCAGTACTTC	CASSLPSGRSYEQYF
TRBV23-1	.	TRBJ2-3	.	TGCGCCAGCAGTCAACGAAAACACACCGACCATAGCACAGATACGCAGTATTTT	CASSQRKHTDHSTDTQYF
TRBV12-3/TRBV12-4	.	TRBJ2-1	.	TGTGTCACGAGTGGGCGGGGACTGGGGAATGAGCAGTTCTTC	CVTSGRGLGNEQFF
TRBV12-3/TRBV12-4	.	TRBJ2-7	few	TGTGCCAGCAGTTTAATGGTGGGGTCCTACGAGCAGTACTTC	CASSLMVGSYEQYF
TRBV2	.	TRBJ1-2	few	TGTGCCTACCTAACGGCTCCTAACTATGGCTACACCTTC	CAYLTAPNYGYTF
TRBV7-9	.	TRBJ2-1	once	TGTGCCAGCAGCTTCGGACAGTACTCCTACAATGAGCAGTTCTTC	CASSFGQYSYNEQFF
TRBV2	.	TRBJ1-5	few	TGTGCCAGCAGTCTCGGGAACAATCAGCCCCAGCATTTT	CASSLGNNQPQHF